These 19 T cell receptor beta chains share one sample of origin, sequenced in a study of blood T cell repertoires in COVID-19. TCRdb's table, derived via immunoSEQ multiplex PCR, lists solely in-frame clones and lacks some. Of some 210,000 clones in the sample, 70% to 90% were seen once. Material: PBMCs or T cells enriched from blood (not recorded which). These receptors came from a man aged 25-45 years with acute COVID-19.

The chain has TRBV11-2 and TRBJ2-1; 9 bases agree with TRBD2. J was trimmed by 8 bases and V by 1 base; bases with no gene match: 6. This CDR3 comprises 15 residues. Germline CDR1 and CDR2: SGHAT and FQNNGV. The CDR3 spells CASSLVSGGRYEQFF. In DNA, the CDR3 is TGTGCCAGCAGCTTAGTGAGCGGGGGGCGGTATGAGCAGTTCTTC.

A note on this clone: This CDR3 is also generated by other DNA sequences in the sample. The CDR3 loop is CASSTRQGSNQPQHF. The DNA of the CDR3 is TGTGCCAGTAGTACTCGACAGGGAAGCAATCAGCCCCAGCATTTT. The chain has TRBV19 and TRBJ1-5, with TRBD1 identical over 7 bases. The V segment lost 4 bases and the J segment 1 base; nucleotides outside the gene matches: 4. The germline V gene has CDR1 LNHDA and CDR2 SQIVND (reference sequence). The CDR3 is made up of 15 amino acids.

The rearrangement links TRBV4-1 to TRBJ1-4; the match to TRBD1 covers 9 bases. Trimming cost V 3 bases and J 1 base; bases outside gene matches: 0. The CDR3 spans 15 residues. CDR1 and CDR2 from the germline V gene are MGHRA and YSYEKL. The CDR3 sequence is CASSQGQGTNEKLFF. In DNA, the CDR3 is TGCGCCAGCAGCCAGGGACAGGGAACTAATGAAAAACTGTTTTTT.

This chain links TRBV6-5 with TRBJ2-7; tentative D call: TRBD1 (6 bases). Germline CDR1 reads MNHEY; CDR2 reads SVGAGI. This CDR3 has 15 residues. Trimming cost V 8 bases and J 1 base, with 18 bases left between them. The CDR3 is CASWGQGLQSYEQYF. The CDR3 region has the DNA TGTGCCAGCTGGGGGCAGGGCTTACAATCCTACGAGCAGTACTTC.

The chain links TRBV10-1 to TRBJ2-5; D may be TRBD2 (5 bases). Trimming stripped 0 bases from V and 4 bases from J, with 6 bases between. CDR3 length: 13 residues. Germline V gene lookup returns CDR1 WNHNN and CDR2 SYGVQD (reference sequence). This CDR3 is CASSESSVETQYF. The CDR3 coding sequence is TGCGCCAGCAGTGAGTCTAGCGTAGAGACCCAGTACTTC.

The genes are TRBV27 and TRBJ1-5; D is unresolved. V lost 8 bases to trimming and J lost 0 bases, with 11 bases between them. This CDR3 has 14 residues. CDR1 is MNHEY, CDR2 SMNVEV, per germline (reference sequence). CDR3 in amino acids: CASREVPSNQPQHF. CDR3 sequence (DNA): TGTGCCAGCCGTGAGGTCCCTAGCAATCAGCCCCAGCATTTT.

Comments on this clone: A junction end diverges from the germline sequence, so it may reflect a read error. The rearrangement links TRBV5-6 to TRBJ2-7; 7 bases align to TRBD2. This CDR3 comprises 12 residues. Germline CDR1 reads SGHDT; CDR2 reads YYEEEE. The CDR3, as DNA: TGTGCCAGCAGCCGTCTAATGAGCGGGGCGCGCTTC. It specifies CASSRLMSGARF.

J is TRBJ2-5 and V is TRBV7-9, with 11 nucleotides matching TRBD2. The V segment lost 4 bases and the J segment 0 bases; nucleotides outside the gene matches: 7. The CDR3 is made up of 17 amino acids. Per the germline V gene, CDR1 is SEHNR and CDR2 is FQNEAQ (reference sequence). CDR3 DNA: TGTGCCAGCAGCTCGACCGGGACTAGCGGCTACCAAGAGACCCAGTACTTC. Amino acids: CASSSTGTSGYQETQYF. The full variable domain, in which reference TRBV7-9 and TRBJ2-5 provide the parts outside the CDR3, is DTGVSQNPRHKITKRGQNVTFRCDPISEHNRLYWYRQTLGQGPEFLTYFQNEAQLEKSRLLSDRFSAERPKGSFSTLEIQRTEQGDSAMYLCASSSTGTSGYQETQYFGPGTRLLVL.

V is TRBV7-7 and J is TRBJ2-7; 11 bases are shared with TRBD1. Losses at the gene ends were 5 bases for V and 0 bases for J; bases not matched to a gene: 3. The CDR3 loop spans 15 amino acids. CDR1 and CDR2 (germline): SSHAT, FNYEAQ (reference sequence). The CDR3 region is CASSLGQGDSYEQYF. For the CDR3, the DNA is TGTGCCAGCAGCCTGGGACAGGGGGACTCCTACGAGCAGTACTTC.

The chain couples TRBV10-3 to TRBJ2-3, with 13 bases lining up with TRBD2. There are 16 residues in the CDR3. V lost 8 bases to trimming and J lost 6 bases; unmatched junction nucleotides: 11. Germline V gene data show CDR1 as ENHRY and CDR2 as SYGVKD. Here the CDR3 reads CAIAGTSGELGDTQYF. CDR3 in DNA: TGTGCCATCGCGGGGACTAGCGGGGAGTTGGGGGATACGCAGTATTTT.

This clone was recorded once. The rearrangement joins TRBV7-9 to TRBJ2-5, with TRBD1 matching 11 bases. The germline V gene has CDR1 SEHNR and CDR2 FQNEAQ (reference sequence). Trimming cost V 5 bases and J 2 bases; bases outside gene matches: 4. The CDR3 loop spans 15 amino acids. The DNA for the CDR3 is TGTGCCAGCAGCCCGGGACAGGGGGAACAAGAGACCCAGTACTTC. Its translation: CASSPGQGEQETQYF.

The chain combines TRBV6-6 with TRBJ1-2, with D possibly matching TRBD1 (6 bases). The CDR3 length is 16 residues. Trimming removed 6 bases from V and 6 bases from J, with 23 bases in between. Germline CDR1 is MNHNY and CDR2 is SVGAGI (reference sequence). CDR3 protein: CASRADRRPTPDGYTF. The CDR3 DNA sequence: TGTGCCAGCAGGGCCGACAGGCGCCCGACCCCCGATGGCTACACCTTC.

V usage is TRBV3-1 (or the pseudogene TRBV3-2) and J usage is TRBJ1-2, with a possible D match to TRBD1 (5 bases). V was clipped by 3 bases and J by 7 bases, with 18 bases between them. The germline gives CDR1 LGHDT, CDR2 YNNKEL (reference sequence). The CDR3 has 15 amino acids. The CDR3 bases are TGTGCCAGCAGCCAGACCTCGACCGGGGGTCCTGGCTACACCTTC. Translating it yields CASSQTSTGGPGYTF.

This rearrangement joins TRBV3-1 (or the pseudogene TRBV3-2) to TRBJ1-1, with 8 bases identical to TRBD1. The CDR3 sequence is 12 residues long. Trimming removed 3 bases from V and 10 bases from J; junction bases left unmatched: 4. Germline CDR1 is LGHDT and CDR2 is YNNKEL (reference sequence). The CDR3 region is CASSHGQGRAFF. For the CDR3, the DNA is TGTGCCAGCAGCCACGGACAGGGCAGAGCTTTCTTT.

J is TRBJ1-1 and V is TRBV7-9; the D gene is possibly TRBD1 (6 bases). Trimming left V 0 bases short and J 0 bases short, with 11 bases between. This CDR3 spans 16 amino acids. Germline V gene data show CDR1 as SEHNR and CDR2 as FQNEAQ (reference sequence). This CDR3 reads CASSLAQGQLNTEAFF. The CDR3 bases are TGTGCCAGCAGCTTAGCGCAAGGACAGCTGAACACTGAAGCTTTCTTT. The variable domain in full, completed from reference TRBV7-9 and TRBJ1-1, reads DTGVSQNPRHKITKRGQNVTFRCDPISEHNRLYWYRQTLGQGPEFLTYFQNEAQLEKSRLLSDRFSAERPKGSFSTLEIQRTEQGDSAMYLCASSLAQGQLNTEAFFGQGTRLTVV.

The chain joins TRBV19 to TRBJ1-5, with 10 positions matching TRBD1. The CDR3 is made up of 13 amino acids. Germline-derived CDR1 and CDR2 are LNHDA and SQIVND (reference sequence). Germline trimming cut 9 bases from V and 4 bases from J; bases unmatched to any gene: 3. The CDR3 DNA follows: TGTGCCAGCAAGGACAGGGGGAATCAGCCCCAGCATTTT. It translates to CASKDRGNQPQHF.

The chain has TRBV9 and TRBJ2-7; 10 bases align to TRBD1. V dropped 0 bases and J dropped 6; count of bases not matched to a gene: 6. The CDR3 length is 15 residues. Germline CDR1 and CDR2: SGDLS and YYNGEE. The CDR3 loop is CASSVGDRGFGEQYF. CDR3 nucleotides: TGTGCCAGCAGCGTAGGGGACAGGGGATTTGGCGAGCAGTACTTC.

The gene calls are TRBV28 and TRBJ1-2; D is possibly TRBD1 (5 bases). CDR1 and CDR2 from the germline V gene are MDHEN and SYDVKM. Trimming shortened V by 7 bases and J by 2 bases, and 14 bases separated the two germline ends. The CDR3 extends over 14 amino acids. The CDR3 is CASTSLGGNYGYTF. The DNA for the CDR3 is TGTGCCAGCACCTCTCTGGGGGGAAACTATGGCTACACCTTC.

The chain couples TRBV7-9 to TRBJ2-5, with TRBD2 identical over 9 bases. The trim removed 5 bases at V and 6 bases at J, leaving 13 bases unmatched. The CDR3 sequence is 16 residues long. Per the germline V gene, CDR1 is SEHNR and CDR2 is FQNEAQ (reference sequence). CDR3 loop: CASSPGGSGGPKTQYF. CDR3 sequence (DNA): TGTGCCAGCAGCCCTGGTGGAAGCGGGGGGCCCAAGACCCAGTACTTC.